This TCR beta chain was identified during a study of blood T cell repertoires in COVID-19. In the study overall: Nucleic acid was either cDNA or gDNA, and it came from T cells, B-cell-depleted T cells, or PBMCs.

CDR1 is MDHEN, CDR2 SYDVKM, per germline. This CDR3 has 14 residues. J gave up 9 bases and V 10 bases, and 10 bases lay outside the gene matches. In the authors' methods: Cell counts per sample came from amplifying reference gene primers. The data were produced by immunoSEQ multiplex PCR, yet TCRdb's version contains in-frame clones alone and is incomplete. The V and J calls and clone size were taken over from that table, and D and trimming were inferred from the DNA. The table lists some 150,000 clones, 87% of them singletons. The V call is TRBV28, the J call TRBJ2-1, with TRBD2 matching 12 bases. This TCR came from a woman in her fifties or sixties who had recovered from COVID-19. Specimen: peripheral blood. This CDR3 is CAISGLAGGVEQFF. CDR3 DNA: TGTGCCATCTCAGGGCTAGCGGGGGGGGTTGAGCAGTTCTTC. Full variable domain (remainder filled in from reference TRBV28 and TRBJ2-1): DVKVTQSSRYLVKRTGEKVFLECVQDMDHENMFWYRQDPGLGLRLIYFSYDVKMKEKGDIPEGYSVSREKKERFSLILESASTNQTSMYLCAISGLAGGVEQFFGPGTRLTVL.